A single sample gave rise to the 2 T cell receptor beta chains below, sequenced in a study of regulatory T cells in long-lasting Graves disease. Arm-PCR of CDR3 regions and iRepertoire HTBI primers were used to build TCR beta libraries. MiXCR was run by TCRdb on the multiplex PCR reads, yielding one entry per CDR3 protein. Seen here are over 500,000 distinct CDR3 sequences, about 16% observed once, and the top ten hold 15% to 20%. Time point meaning: newly diagnosed GD, antithyroid drugs for less than 3 months. PBMC-derived RNA was used for the TCR library. These same records also appear under a second study, on T cells in Graves' hyperthyroidism and ophthalmopathy.

The source material was peripheral blood mononuclear cells (PBMCs), sampled at new diagnosis, from a patient treated with antithyroid drugs. The source is a woman aged 30 to 39 with Graves disease.

This clonotype was seen a few times. The gene calls are TRBV20-1 and TRBJ2-3, with D perhaps matching TRBD2 (6 bases). The CDR3 totals 15 residues. Trimming pared 0 bases from V and 6 bases from J, leaving 16 bases between. Germline values: CDR1 DFQATT, CDR2 SNEGSKA (reference sequence). The CDR3 protein is CSARERLVGSDTQYF. The CDR3 coding sequence is TGCAGTGCTAGAGAGCGACTAGTCGGTTCGGATACGCAGTATTTT.

The table lists this clonotype with many counts. This rearrangement joins TRBV10-2 to TRBJ2-2; unclear D gene. The CDR3 consists of 14 residues. V lost 7 bases to trimming and J lost 6 bases, with 15 bases between them. CDR1 WSHSY and CDR2 SAAADI come from the germline V gene. The chain's CDR3 is CASKLPQRAGELFF. CDR3 DNA sequence: TGCGCCAGCAAACTGCCACAAAGGGCCGGGGAGCTGTTTTTT.